A single sample gave rise to the 16 T cell receptor beta chains below, sequenced in a study of T cell repertoires in cytomegalovirus infection (dated 2019 in TCRdb). TCRdb names Illumina HiSeq 1500 as the instrument used. TCRdb's own reprocessing of the public reads used fastp at Q25 and MiXCR and kept productive beta chains. Entries that share a CDR3 protein sequence are merged under the most common genes and DNA. This sample comprises 480,000 or so distinct CDR3 sequences, roughly 10% of them detected only once. The ten top clones hold roughly a tenth of the sample. Sample: PBMCs. The receptors originated from a human donor in good health (CMV status not recorded). Some clones in this sample may be carry-over from other donors' samples.

This clonotype occurred many times. This rearrangement joins TRBV12-3 or TRBV12-4 to TRBJ1-5, with TRBD1 matching over 9 bases. The V gene end was trimmed by 6 bases and the J gene end by 6 bases; junction bases not matched to a gene: 6. CDR3 size: 14 residues. The CDR3 DNA follows: TGTGCCAGCAGCCCCGGGACAGGGACTCAGCCCCAGCATTTT. Protein: CASSPGTGTQPQHF.

This clonotype was seen ten or more times. This sequence joins TRBV29-1 and TRBJ2-7; TRBD2 matches at 12 bases. CDR1 is SQVTM and CDR2 is ANQGSEA in the germline V gene. Germline trimming cut 5 bases from V and 5 bases from J; bases unmatched to any gene: 7. The CDR3 has 14 amino acids. The CDR3 sequence is CSVRGLAGIHEQYF. The CDR3 nucleotides read TGCAGCGTTAGAGGACTAGCGGGAATACACGAGCAGTACTTC.

This clonotype was counted ten times or more. The chain has TRBV20-1 and TRBJ2-7, with 12 bases fitting TRBD2. The CDR3 has 14 residues. Germline trimming cut 6 bases from V and 11 bases from J; bases unmatched to any gene: 14. Germline CDR1 reads DFQATT; CDR2 reads SNEGSKA (reference sequence). The CDR3 spells CSAKSELAGGSEYF. The CDR3 bases are TGCAGTGCCAAGAGTGAGCTAGCGGGGGGGAGTGAGTACTTC.

This clonotype was observed many times. This chain links TRBV5-1 with TRBJ2-1; 7 positions match TRBD2. The CDR3 extends over 14 amino acids. CDR1 is SGHRS and CDR2 is YFSETQ in the germline V gene. The trim removed 6 bases at V and 6 bases at J, leaving 9 bases unmatched. DNA of the CDR3: TGCGCCAGCAACTTAGCGGGTAAAATCAATGAGCAGTTCTTC. It specifies CASNLAGKINEQFF. Variable domain in full (rest from reference TRBV5-1 and TRBJ2-1): KAGVTQTPRYLIKTRGQQVTLSCSPISGHRSVSWYQQTPGQGLQFLFEYFSETQRNKGNFPGRFSGRQFSNSRSEMNVSTLELGDSALYLCASNLAGKINEQFFGPGTRLTVL.

In its sample, this clonotype was seen a few times. The chain is built from TRBV28 and TRBJ2-1, with no clear D. Germline V gene lookup returns CDR1 MDHEN and CDR2 SYDVKM. CDR3 length equals 14 residues. V shed 2 bases and J shed 5 bases, with 10 bases lying between them. CDR3 in DNA: TGTGCCAGCAGTTTAGGCGGTCCTAACAATGAGCAGTTCTTC. Translating it yields CASSLGGPNNEQFF.

This clonotype was counted at least ten times. The gene calls are TRBV28 and TRBJ2-3; 8 bases align to TRBD1. The germline CDR1 and CDR2 sequences are MDHEN and SYDVKM. V lost 5 bases to trimming and J lost 6 bases; unmatched junction nucleotides: 10. CDR3 length equals 15 residues. The CDR3, as DNA: TGTGCCAGCAGTCAGCCAGGGGGCCTCAGGGATACGCAGTATTTT. Translating it yields CASSQPGGLRDTQYF.

There are many counts of this clonotype. The chain couples TRBV7-2 to TRBJ1-3; D call uncertain. The CDR3 consists of 15 residues. Germline values: CDR1 SGHTA, CDR2 FQGNSA. V lost 1 base and J lost 4, with 11 bases in between. The CDR3 sequence is CASSLVWTDGNTIYF. The DNA for the CDR3 is TGTGCCAGCAGCTTAGTATGGACTGACGGAAACACCATATATTTT.

This clonotype was recorded many times. J is TRBJ2-5 and V is TRBV28; 8 bases are a match to TRBD1. The V and J ends lost 3 bases and 2 bases, in that order; junction bases with no gene match: 8. The CDR3 has 16 residues. The germline gives CDR1 MDHEN, CDR2 SYDVKM. The CDR3 sequence is CASSFSSGGGQETQYF. Here the CDR3 DNA reads TGTGCCAGCAGTTTTAGTTCAGGGGGCGGGCAAGAGACCCAGTACTTC. The variable domain in full, completed from reference TRBV28 and TRBJ2-5, reads DVKVTQSSRYLVKRTGEKVFLECVQDMDHENMFWYRQDPGLGLRLIYFSYDVKMKEKGDIPEGYSVSREKKERFSLILESASTNQTSMYLCASSFSSGGGQETQYFGPGTRLLVL.

This clonotype was recorded many times. This chain uses TRBV20-1 with TRBJ2-1; unclear D gene. CDR1 DFQATT and CDR2 SNEGSKA come from the germline V gene (reference sequence). This CDR3 comprises 14 residues. The V and J ends lost 3 bases and 6 bases respectively, with 15 bases between them. The CDR3 region is CSASRTIPVNEQFF. The CDR3 DNA follows: TGCAGTGCTAGCCGGACGATACCCGTCAATGAGCAGTTCTTC.

This chain uses TRBV6-5 with TRBJ2-5; 7 nucleotides match TRBD1. J lost 3 bases, V lost 5 bases, and 6 bases had no gene match. The length of the CDR3 is 14 residues. CDR1 MNHEY and CDR2 SVGAGI come from the germline V gene. The CDR3 nucleotides read TGTGCCAGCAGTGCAAGGACAGGAAAAGAGACCCAGTACTTC. This codes for CASSARTGKETQYF.

The V gene is TRBV12-3 or TRBV12-4, the J gene TRBJ1-5, with D unclear. The CDR3 contains 18 residues. V was clipped by 5 bases and J by 2 bases, with 22 bases between them. The CDR3 spells CASSRRRRAARGNQPQHF. CDR3 DNA: TGTGCCAGCAGTCGACGGAGGCGGGCCGCCCGTGGCAATCAGCCCCAGCATTTT.

The chain has TRBV12-3 or TRBV12-4 and TRBJ1-1; TRBD1 might be the D (5 bases). This CDR3 is built from 15 residues. The V end lost 2 bases, the J end lost 0 bases, and 10 bases lay between the germline ends. In DNA, the CDR3 is TGTGCCAGCAGTTTACGGGACGGCCTGAACACTGAAGCTTTCTTT. Translated: CASSLRDGLNTEAFF.

There are a few counts of this clonotype. The genes are TRBV18 and TRBJ1-5, with 8 bases identical to TRBD1. This CDR3 contains 12 residues. Germline CDR1 and CDR2: KGHSH and LQKENI. The trim removed 4 bases at V and 12 bases at J, leaving 5 bases unmatched. In DNA form, the CDR3 reads TGTGCCAGCTCACTTGAGACAGGGGACCAGCATTTT. Encoded protein: CASSLETGDQHF.

J is TRBJ1-5 and V is TRBV6-2 or TRBV6-3, with D possibly TRBD1 on 5 matching bases. V lost 8 bases, J lost 7 bases, and 15 bases lay in between. The CDR3 runs to 13 residues. Looked up from germline, CDR1 is MNHEY and CDR2 is SVGEGT. The CDR3 loop is CASALWGDQPQHF. The CDR3 DNA sequence: TGTGCCAGCGCCCTTTGGGGGGACCAGCCCCAGCATTTT.

This clonotype showed up many times. The chain carries TRBV18 and TRBJ2-2, with D unclear. This CDR3 is built from 16 residues. Trimming pared 3 bases from V and 0 bases from J, leaving 11 bases between. Germline CDR1 is KGHSH and CDR2 is LQKENI. CDR3 residues: CASSPRSVANTGELFF. The CDR3 DNA reads TGTGCCAGCTCACCCCGGTCCGTGGCGAACACCGGGGAGCTGTTTTTT.

This clonotype was picked up many times. The rearrangement links TRBV27 to TRBJ2-7, with TRBD1 identical over 8 bases. Germline lookup yields CDR1 MNHEY and CDR2 SMNVEV (reference sequence). This CDR3 comprises 14 residues. J gave up 6 bases and V 4 bases, and 8 bases lay outside the gene matches. In DNA form, the CDR3 reads TGTGCCAGCAGTTCGGAGACAGGGGTCTTCGAGCAGTACTTC. As protein: CASSSETGVFEQYF.